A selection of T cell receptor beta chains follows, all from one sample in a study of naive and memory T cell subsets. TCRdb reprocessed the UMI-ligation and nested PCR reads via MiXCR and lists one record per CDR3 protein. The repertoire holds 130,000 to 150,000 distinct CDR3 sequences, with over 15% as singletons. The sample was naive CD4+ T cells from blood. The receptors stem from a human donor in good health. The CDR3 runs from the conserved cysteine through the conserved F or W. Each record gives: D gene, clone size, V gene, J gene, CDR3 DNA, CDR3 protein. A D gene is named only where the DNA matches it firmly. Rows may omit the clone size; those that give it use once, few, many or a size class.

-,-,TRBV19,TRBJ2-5,TGTGCCAGTAGTACCGAGACAGGGAGGCAAGAGACCCAGTACTTC,CASSTETGRQETQYF
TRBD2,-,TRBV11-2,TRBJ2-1,TGTGCCAGCAGCTTATTACCAGGGCTAGCGGGAGGGTATAGCTCCTACAATGAGCAGTTCTTC,CASSLLPGLAGGYSSYNEQFF
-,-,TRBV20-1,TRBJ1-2,TGCAGTGCTATGCCGGGACTTTACTATGGCTACACCTTC,CSAMPGLYYGYTF
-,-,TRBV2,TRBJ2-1,TGTGCCAGCAGCCCCCAGGGTGTCGACTTCTACAATGAGCAGTTCTTC,CASSPQGVDFYNEQFF
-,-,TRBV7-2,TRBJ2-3,TGTGCCAGCAGCTTAGGGAGCGGGCCTAGCACAGATACGCAGTATTTT,CASSLGSGPSTDTQYF
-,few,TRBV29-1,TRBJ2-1,TGCAGCGGGGGAAACAATGAGCAGTTCTTC,CSGGNNEQFF
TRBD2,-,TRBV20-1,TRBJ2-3,TGCAGTGCTCGGAAAAGCGGGATTAGCACAGATACGCAGTGTTTT,CSARKSGISTDTQCF
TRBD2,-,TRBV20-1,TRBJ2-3,TGCAGTGCTAATCCTCGGGTAGCGGGTTTGCGAGATACGCAGTATTTT,CSANPRVAGLRDTQYF
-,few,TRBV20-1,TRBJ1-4,TGCAGTGCTAGAGAGCAAGGACAGATCTCAACTAATGAAAAACTGTTTTTT,CSAREQGQISTNEKLFF
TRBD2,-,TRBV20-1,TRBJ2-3,TGCAGTGCTAGAGATTCCACTAGCGGGAGAACAGATACGCAGTATTTT,CSARDSTSGRTDTQYF
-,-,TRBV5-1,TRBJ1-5,TGCGCCAGCAGCTTGACGGGAGGCCAGCCCCAGCATTTT,CASSLTGGQPQHF
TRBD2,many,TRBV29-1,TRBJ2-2,TGCAGCGTTGGGACTAGCGGGAGAATGGGGGAGCTGTTTTTT,CSVGTSGRMGELFF
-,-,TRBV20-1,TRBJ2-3,TGCAGTGCTAGAGTGGCTAGCAAGGTGGTCGATACGCAGTATTTT,CSARVASKVVDTQYF
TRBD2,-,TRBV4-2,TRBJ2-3,TGTGCCAGCAGCCAAGATTCCCTAGCGGGAGGTTTTATAGAAGATACGCAGTATTTT,CASSQDSLAGGFIEDTQYF
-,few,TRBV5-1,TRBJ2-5,TGCGCCAGCAGCCCGGGAAGTCCCCAAGAGACCCAGTACTTC,CASSPGSPQETQYF